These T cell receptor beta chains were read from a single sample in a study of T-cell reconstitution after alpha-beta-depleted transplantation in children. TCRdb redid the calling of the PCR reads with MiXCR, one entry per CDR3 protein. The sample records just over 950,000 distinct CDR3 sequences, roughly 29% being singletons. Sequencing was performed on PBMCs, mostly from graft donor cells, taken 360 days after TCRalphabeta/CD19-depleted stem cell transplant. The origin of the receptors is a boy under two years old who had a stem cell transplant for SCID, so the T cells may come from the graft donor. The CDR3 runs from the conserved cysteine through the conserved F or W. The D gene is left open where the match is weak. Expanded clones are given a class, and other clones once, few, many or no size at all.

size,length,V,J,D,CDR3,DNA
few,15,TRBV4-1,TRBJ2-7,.,CASSHAGDSLYEQYF,TGCGCCAGCAGCCATGCGGGGGACAGCCTCTACGAGCAGTACTTC
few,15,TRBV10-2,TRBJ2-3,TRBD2,CASRERGGYTDTQYF,TGCGCCAGCAGGGAGCGGGGGGGGTACACAGATACGCAGTATTTT
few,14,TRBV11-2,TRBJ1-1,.,CASSTQGGKTEAFF,TGTGCCAGCAGCACACAGGGTGGGAAGACTGAAGCTTTCTTT
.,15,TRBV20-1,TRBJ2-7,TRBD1,CSARGLTGTDYEQYF,TGCAGTGCTAGAGGATTAACCGGGACAGACTACGAGCAGTACTTC
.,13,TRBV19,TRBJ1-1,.,CASSTLWGTEAFF,TGTGCCAGTAGTACGCTTTGGGGCACTGAAGCTTTCTTT
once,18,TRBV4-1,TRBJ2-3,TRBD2,CASSPWTSGGAGTDTQYF,TGCGCCAGCAGCCCGTGGACTAGCGGGGGGGCCGGGACAGATACGCAGTATTTT
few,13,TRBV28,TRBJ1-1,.,CASSFEGSTEAFF,TGTGCCAGCAGTTTCGAGGGGAGCACTGAAGCTTTCTTT
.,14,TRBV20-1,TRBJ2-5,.,CSARDLRAGETQYF,TGCAGTGCTAGAGATTTGAGGGCCGGAGAGACCCAGTACTTC
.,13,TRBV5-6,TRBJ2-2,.,CASSLQGGGELFF,TGTGCCAGCAGCTTGCAGGGTGGCGGGGAGCTGTTTTTT
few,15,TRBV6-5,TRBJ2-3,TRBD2,CASSYVAGSTDTQYF,TGTGCCAGCAGTTACGTAGCGGGTAGCACAGATACGCAGTATTTT
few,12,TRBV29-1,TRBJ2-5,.,CSVVGFQETQYF,TGCAGCGTTGTGGGATTCCAAGAGACCCAGTACTTC
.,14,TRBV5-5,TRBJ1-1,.,CASSSDDRNTEAFF,TGTGCCAGCAGCTCGGACGACAGGAACACTGAAGCTTTCTTT
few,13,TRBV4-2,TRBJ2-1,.,CASSWGGGDEQFF,TGTGCCAGCAGCTGGGGAGGGGGCGATGAGCAGTTCTTC
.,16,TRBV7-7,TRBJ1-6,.,CASSLEAPVIYSPLHF,TGTGCCAGCAGCTTAGAAGCCCCAGTTATTTATTCACCCCTCCACTTT
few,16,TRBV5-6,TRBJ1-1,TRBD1,CASSLDRNRGITEAFF,TGTGCCAGCAGCCTGGACAGGAACCGAGGTATCACTGAAGCTTTCTTT
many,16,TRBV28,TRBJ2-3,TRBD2,CASSSGLARKTDTQYF,TGTGCCAGCAGTTCCGGACTAGCGCGCAAGACAGATACGCAGTATTTT
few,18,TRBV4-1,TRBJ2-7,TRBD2,CASSQRLVAGASSYEQYF,TGCGCCAGCAGCCAAAGGTTGGTAGCGGGGGCCTCGTCCTACGAGCAGTACTTC
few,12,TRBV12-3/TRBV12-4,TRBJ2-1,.,CASSSPPGEQFF,TGTGCCAGCTCCTCCCCCCCTGGAGAGCAGTTCTTC
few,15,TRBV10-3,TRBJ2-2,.,CAISERGQNTGELFF,TGTGCCATCAGTGAACGGGGGCAGAACACCGGGGAGCTGTTTTTT
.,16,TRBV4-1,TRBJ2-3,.,CASSQEEYVRTDTQYF,TGCGCCAGCAGCCAAGAGGAGTACGTTCGCACAGATACGCAGTATTTT
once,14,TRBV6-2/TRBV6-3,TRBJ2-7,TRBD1,CASRATGGTYEQYF,TGTGCCAGCAGAGCCACAGGGGGCACCTACGAGCAGTACTTC
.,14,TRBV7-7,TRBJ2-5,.,CASSLFGAQETQYF,TGTGCCAGCAGCTTATTTGGGGCGCAAGAGACCCAGTACTTC
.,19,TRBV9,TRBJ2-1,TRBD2,CASSPRLAGSGRPYNEQFF,TGTGCCAGCAGCCCCCGACTAGCGGGGTCCGGGCGGCCCTACAATGAGCAGTTCTTC
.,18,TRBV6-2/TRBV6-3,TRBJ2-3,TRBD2,CASSYRRSSGGPTDTQYF,TGTGCCAGCAGTTACCGACGCTCGAGCGGGGGTCCCACAGATACGCAGTATTTT
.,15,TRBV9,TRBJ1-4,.,CASSVVGGSGEKLFF,TGTGCCAGCAGCGTAGTTGGGGGGTCTGGAGAAAAACTGTTTTTT
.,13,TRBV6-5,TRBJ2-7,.,CASSYGLGYEQYF,TGTGCCAGCAGTTACGGGTTAGGTTACGAGCAGTACTTC
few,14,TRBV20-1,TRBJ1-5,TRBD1,CSAPDRASNQPQHF,TGCAGTGCACCCGACAGGGCCAGCAATCAGCCCCAGCATTTT
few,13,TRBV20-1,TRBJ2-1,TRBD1,CSAMGQENNEQFF,TGCAGTGCTATGGGACAGGAAAACAATGAGCAGTTCTTC
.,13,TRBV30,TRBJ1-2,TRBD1,CAWSHTGGWGYTF,TGTGCCTGGAGTCATACAGGGGGATGGGGCTACACCTTC
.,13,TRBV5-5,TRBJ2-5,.,CASSLAVWETQYF,TGTGCCAGCAGCTTGGCGGTCTGGGAGACCCAGTACTTC
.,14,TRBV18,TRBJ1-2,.,CASSPDGQSYGYTF,TGTGCCAGCTCACCAGACGGACAGAGTTATGGCTACACCTTC
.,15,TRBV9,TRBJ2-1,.,CASSVGPQGSNEQFF,TGTGCCAGCAGCGTAGGACCCCAGGGATCCAATGAGCAGTTCTTC
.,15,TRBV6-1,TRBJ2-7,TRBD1,CASSTHGQEPYEQYF,TGTGCCAGCAGTACCCACGGACAGGAGCCGTACGAGCAGTACTTC
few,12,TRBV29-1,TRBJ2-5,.,CSVERQQETQYF,TGCAGCGTTGAAAGACAGCAAGAGACCCAGTACTTC
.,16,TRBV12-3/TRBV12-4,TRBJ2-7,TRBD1,CASSLTSGTVSYEQYF,TGTGCCAGCAGTTTAACGTCCGGGACAGTTTCCTACGAGCAGTACTTC